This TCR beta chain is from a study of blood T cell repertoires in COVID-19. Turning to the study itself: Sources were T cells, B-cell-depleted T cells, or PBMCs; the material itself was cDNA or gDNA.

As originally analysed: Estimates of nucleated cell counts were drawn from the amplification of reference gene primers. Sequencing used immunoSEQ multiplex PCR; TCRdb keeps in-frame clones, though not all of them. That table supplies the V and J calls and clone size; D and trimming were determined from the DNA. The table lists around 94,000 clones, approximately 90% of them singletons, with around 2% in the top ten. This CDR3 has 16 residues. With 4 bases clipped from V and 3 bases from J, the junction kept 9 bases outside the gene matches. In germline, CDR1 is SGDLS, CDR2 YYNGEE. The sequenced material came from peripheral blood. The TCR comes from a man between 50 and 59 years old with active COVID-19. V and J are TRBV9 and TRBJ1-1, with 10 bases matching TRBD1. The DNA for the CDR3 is TGTGCCAGCAGCTGGGGGAGGGACAGGGGAGACACTGAAGCTTTCTTT. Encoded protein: CASSWGRDRGDTEAFF. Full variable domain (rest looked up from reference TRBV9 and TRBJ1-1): DSGVTQTPKHLITATGQRVTLRCSPRSGDLSVYWYQQSLDQGLQFLIQYYNGEERAKGNILERFSAQQFPDLHSELNLSSLELGDSALYFCASSWGRDRGDTEAFFGQGTRLTVV.